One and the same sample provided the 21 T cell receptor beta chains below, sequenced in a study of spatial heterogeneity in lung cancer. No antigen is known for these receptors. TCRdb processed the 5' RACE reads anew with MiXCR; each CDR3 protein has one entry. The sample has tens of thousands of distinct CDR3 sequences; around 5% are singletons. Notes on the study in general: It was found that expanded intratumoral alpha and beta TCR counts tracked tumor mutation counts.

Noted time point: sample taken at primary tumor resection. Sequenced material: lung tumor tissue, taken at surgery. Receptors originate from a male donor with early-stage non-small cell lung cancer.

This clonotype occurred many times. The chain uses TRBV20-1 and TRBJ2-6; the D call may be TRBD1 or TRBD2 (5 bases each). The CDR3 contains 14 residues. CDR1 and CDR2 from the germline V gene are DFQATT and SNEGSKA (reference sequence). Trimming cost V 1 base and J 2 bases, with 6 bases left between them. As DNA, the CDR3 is TGCAGTGCTAGAGTGGGGGCTGGGGCCAACGTCCTGACTTTC. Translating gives CSARVGAGANVLTF.

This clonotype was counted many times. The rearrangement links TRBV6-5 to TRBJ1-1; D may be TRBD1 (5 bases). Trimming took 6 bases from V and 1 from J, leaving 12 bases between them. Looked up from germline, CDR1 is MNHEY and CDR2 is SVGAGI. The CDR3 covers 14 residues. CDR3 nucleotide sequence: TGTGCCAGCAGCTTGGGGCGACAGAACACTGAAGCTTTCTTT. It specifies CASSLGRQNTEAFF.

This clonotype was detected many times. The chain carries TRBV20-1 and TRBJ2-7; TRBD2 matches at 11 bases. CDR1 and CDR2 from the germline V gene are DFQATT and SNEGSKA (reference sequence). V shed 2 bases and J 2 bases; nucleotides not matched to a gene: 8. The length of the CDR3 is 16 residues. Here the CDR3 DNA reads TGCAGTGCTAGAATCCCGGGACTAGCGGTTACCTACGAGCAGTACTTC. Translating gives CSARIPGLAVTYEQYF.

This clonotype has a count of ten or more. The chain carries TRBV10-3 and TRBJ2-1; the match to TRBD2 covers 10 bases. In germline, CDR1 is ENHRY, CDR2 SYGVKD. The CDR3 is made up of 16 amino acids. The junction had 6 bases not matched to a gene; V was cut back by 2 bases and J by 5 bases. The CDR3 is CAISELAGAPNNEQFF. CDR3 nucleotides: TGTGCCATCAGTGAGCTAGCGGGGGCCCCTAACAATGAGCAGTTCTTC.

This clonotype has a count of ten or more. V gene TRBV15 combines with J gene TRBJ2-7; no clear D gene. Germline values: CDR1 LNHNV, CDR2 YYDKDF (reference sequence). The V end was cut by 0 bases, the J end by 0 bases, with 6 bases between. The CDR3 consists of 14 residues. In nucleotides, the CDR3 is TGTGCCACCAGCAGAGAACCTGACTCCTACGAGCAGTACTTC. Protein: CATSREPDSYEQYF.

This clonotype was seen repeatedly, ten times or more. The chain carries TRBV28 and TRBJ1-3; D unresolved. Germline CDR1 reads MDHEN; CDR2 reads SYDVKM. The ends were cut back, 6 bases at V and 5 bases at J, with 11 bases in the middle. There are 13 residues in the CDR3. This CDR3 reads CASSFEARNTIYF. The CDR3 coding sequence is TGTGCCAGCAGCTTTGAAGCTAGAAACACCATATATTTT. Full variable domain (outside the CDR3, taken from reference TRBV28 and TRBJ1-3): DVKVTQSSRYLVKRTGEKVFLECVQDMDHENMFWYRQDPGLGLRLIYFSYDVKMKEKGDIPEGYSVSREKKERFSLILESASTNQTSMYLCASSFEARNTIYFGEGSWLTVV.

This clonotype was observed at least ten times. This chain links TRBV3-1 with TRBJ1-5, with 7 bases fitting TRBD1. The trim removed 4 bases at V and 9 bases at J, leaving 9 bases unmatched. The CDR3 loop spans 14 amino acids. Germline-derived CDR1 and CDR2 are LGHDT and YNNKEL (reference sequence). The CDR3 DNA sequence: TGTGCCAGCAGCCGGGACAGCGGACGAGGGCCCCAGCATTTT. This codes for CASSRDSGRGPQHF.

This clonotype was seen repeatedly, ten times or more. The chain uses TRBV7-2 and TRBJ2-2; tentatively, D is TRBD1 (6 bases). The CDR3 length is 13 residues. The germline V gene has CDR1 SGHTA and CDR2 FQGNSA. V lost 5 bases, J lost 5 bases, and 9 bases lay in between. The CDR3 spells CASSPGQTGELFF. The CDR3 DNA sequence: TGTGCCAGCAGCCCCGGACAGACCGGGGAGCTGTTTTTT.

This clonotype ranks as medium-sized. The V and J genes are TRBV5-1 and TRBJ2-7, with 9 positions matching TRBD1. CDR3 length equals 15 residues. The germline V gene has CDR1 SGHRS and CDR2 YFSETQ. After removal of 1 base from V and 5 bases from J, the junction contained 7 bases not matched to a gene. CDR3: CASSLLQGAHNEQYF. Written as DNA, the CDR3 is TGCGCCAGCAGCTTGCTACAGGGGGCGCATAACGAGCAGTACTTC.

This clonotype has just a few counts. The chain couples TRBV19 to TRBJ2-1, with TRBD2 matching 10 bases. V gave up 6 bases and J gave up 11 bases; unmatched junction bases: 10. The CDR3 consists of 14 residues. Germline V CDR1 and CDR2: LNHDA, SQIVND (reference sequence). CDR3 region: CASSPPGTSAQQFF. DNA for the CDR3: TGTGCCAGTAGCCCCCCGGGGACTAGCGCCCAGCAGTTCTTC.

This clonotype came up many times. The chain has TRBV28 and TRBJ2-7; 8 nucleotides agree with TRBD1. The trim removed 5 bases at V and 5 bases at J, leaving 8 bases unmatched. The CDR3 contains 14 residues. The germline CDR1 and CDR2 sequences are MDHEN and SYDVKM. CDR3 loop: CASSPHRGMNEQYF. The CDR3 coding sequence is TGTGCCAGCAGTCCCCACAGGGGGATGAACGAGCAGTACTTC.

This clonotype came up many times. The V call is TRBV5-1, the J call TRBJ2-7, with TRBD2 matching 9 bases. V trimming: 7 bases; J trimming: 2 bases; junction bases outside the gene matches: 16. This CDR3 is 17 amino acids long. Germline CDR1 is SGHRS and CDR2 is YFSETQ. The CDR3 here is CASRASGITPGPYEQYF. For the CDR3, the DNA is TGCGCCAGCCGGGCTAGCGGGATTACTCCGGGCCCCTACGAGCAGTACTTC.

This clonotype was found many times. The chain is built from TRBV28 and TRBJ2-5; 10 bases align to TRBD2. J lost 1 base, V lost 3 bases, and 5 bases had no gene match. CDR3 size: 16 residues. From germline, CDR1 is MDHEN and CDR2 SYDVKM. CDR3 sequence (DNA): TGTGCCAGCAGTTTCGGACTAGCGGTTTCCCAAGAGACCCAGTACTTC. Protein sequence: CASSFGLAVSQETQYF.

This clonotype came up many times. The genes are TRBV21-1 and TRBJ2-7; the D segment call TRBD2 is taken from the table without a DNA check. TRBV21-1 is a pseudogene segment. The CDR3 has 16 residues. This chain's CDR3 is CASREIRGLASNEQYF. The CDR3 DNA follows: TGTGCCAGCAGGGAAATCCGGGGACTAGCATCTAACGAGCAGTACTTC.

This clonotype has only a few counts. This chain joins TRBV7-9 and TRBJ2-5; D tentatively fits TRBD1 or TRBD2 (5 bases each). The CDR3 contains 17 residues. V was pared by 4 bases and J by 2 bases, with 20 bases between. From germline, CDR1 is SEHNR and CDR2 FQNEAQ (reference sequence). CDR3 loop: CASSSRGQRWGQETQYF. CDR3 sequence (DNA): TGTGCCAGCAGCTCTAGAGGTCAAAGATGGGGGCAAGAGACCCAGTACTTC.

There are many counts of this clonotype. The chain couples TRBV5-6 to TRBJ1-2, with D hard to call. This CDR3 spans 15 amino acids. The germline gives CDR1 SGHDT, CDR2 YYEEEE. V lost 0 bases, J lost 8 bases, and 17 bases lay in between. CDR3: CASSLDRSRSKGYTF. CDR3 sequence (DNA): TGTGCCAGCAGCTTGGACCGAAGTCGCTCGAAGGGCTACACCTTC. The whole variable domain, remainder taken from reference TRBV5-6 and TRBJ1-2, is DAGVTQSPTHLIKTRGQQVTLRCSPKSGHDTVSWYQQALGQGPQFIFQYYEEEERQRGNFPDRFSGHQFPNYSSELNVNALLLGDSALYLCASSLDRSRSKGYTFGSGTRLTVV.

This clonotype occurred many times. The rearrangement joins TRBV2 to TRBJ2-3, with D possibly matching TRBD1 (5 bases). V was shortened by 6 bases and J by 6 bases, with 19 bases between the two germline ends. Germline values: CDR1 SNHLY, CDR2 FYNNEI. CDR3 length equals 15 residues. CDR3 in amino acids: CASRRSDIRMDTQYF. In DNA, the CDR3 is TGTGCCAGCAGGAGATCGGACATCCGGATGGATACGCAGTATTTT.

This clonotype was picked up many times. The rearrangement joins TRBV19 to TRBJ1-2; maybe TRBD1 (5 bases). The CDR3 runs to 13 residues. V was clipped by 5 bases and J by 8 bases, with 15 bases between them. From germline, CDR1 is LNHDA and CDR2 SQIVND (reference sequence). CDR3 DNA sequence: TGTGCCAGTAGTCTAGCAGGGTTACAGGGCTACACCTTC. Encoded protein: CASSLAGLQGYTF.

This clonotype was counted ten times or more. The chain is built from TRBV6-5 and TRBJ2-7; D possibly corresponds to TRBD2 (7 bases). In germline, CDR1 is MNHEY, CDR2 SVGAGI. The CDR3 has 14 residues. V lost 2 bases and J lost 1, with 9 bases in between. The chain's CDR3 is CASSYKGGSYEQYF. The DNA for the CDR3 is TGTGCCAGCAGTTACAAGGGGGGGTCCTACGAGCAGTACTTC.

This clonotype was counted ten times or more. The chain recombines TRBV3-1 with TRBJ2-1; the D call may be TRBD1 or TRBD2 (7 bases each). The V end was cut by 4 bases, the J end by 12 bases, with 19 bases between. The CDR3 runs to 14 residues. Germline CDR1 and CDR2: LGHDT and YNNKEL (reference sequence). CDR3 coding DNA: TGTGCCAGCAGCCTTCGTCGGACTAGGGGGCGGCAGTTCTTC. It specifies CASSLRRTRGRQFF.

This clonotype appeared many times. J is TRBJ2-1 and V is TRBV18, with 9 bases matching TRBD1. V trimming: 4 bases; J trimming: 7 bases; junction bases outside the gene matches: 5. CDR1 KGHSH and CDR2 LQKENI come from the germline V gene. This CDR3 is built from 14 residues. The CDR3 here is CASSQTGGLNEQFF. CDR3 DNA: TGTGCCAGCTCACAGACAGGGGGTTTGAATGAGCAGTTCTTC. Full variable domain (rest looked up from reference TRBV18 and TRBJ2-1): NAGVMQNPRHLVRRRGQEARLRCSPMKGHSHVYWYRQLPEEGLKFMVYLQKENIIDESGMPKERFSAEFPKEGPSILRIQQVVRGDSAAYFCASSQTGGLNEQFFGPGTRLTVL.